These 9 T cell receptor beta chains came from one sample sequenced in a study of Ad26.COV2.S vaccination and SARS-CoV-2 variants. The data were produced by immunoSEQ multiplex PCR, yet TCRdb's version contains in-frame clones alone and is incomplete. The sample holds some 320,000 clones; around 83% are singletons and the top ten take 1.9%. Stated treatment: around 19 received Ad26.COV2.S at low or high dose, single or two shots; about 5 received placebo; per-sample allocation not given. Material that was analyzed had been drawn on day 63 after the first vaccine or placebo injection. The specimen was peripheral blood, collected in a trial of Ad26.COV2.S vaccine versus placebo. Receptors were obtained from a person aged 18-65 years who received the Ad26.COV2.S COVID-19 vaccine or a placebo.

This rearrangement joins TRBV5-4 to TRBJ1-4, with D uncertain. V shed 4 bases and J shed 6 bases, with 4 bases lying between them. This CDR3 is 11 amino acids long. Germline loops: CDR1 SGHNT, CDR2 YYREEE (reference sequence). The CDR3: CASSSHEKLFF. CDR3 DNA sequence: TGTGCCAGCAGCAGTCATGAAAAACTGTTTTTT.

The rearrangement joins TRBV29-1 to TRBJ2-7; unclear D gene. The CDR3 covers 13 residues. The V end was cut by 6 bases, the J end by 0 bases, with 12 bases between. CDR1 and CDR2 from the germline V gene are SQVTM and ANQGSEA. CDR3 sequence: CSVLSVSSYEQYF. CDR3 in DNA: TGCAGCGTCCTTTCTGTAAGCTCCTACGAGCAGTACTTC.

This chain links TRBV7-2 with TRBJ1-1; 7 bases are a match to TRBD1. Germline values: CDR1 SGHTA, CDR2 FQGNSA. There are 14 residues in the CDR3. J lost 1 base, V lost 7 bases, and 6 bases had no gene match. CDR3 sequence: CASNLGGPNTEAFF. The CDR3 DNA sequence: TGTGCCAGCAACCTAGGGGGCCCGAACACTGAAGCTTTCTTT.

The chain carries TRBV11-2 and TRBJ1-2; a possible D gene is TRBD1 (6 bases). The germline gives CDR1 SGHAT, CDR2 FQNNGV. Deletions cut 1 base from V and 10 bases from J, with 13 bases between. The CDR3 length is 13 residues. This CDR3 is CASSLGVQGIYTF. The DNA for the CDR3 is TGTGCCAGCAGCTTAGGAGTACAGGGAATCTACACCTTC.

V is TRBV30 and J is TRBJ2-2; D gene uncertain. CDR3 length: 12 amino acids. CDR1 is GTSNPN, CDR2 SVGIG, per germline (reference sequence). Trimming stripped 2 bases from V and 6 bases from J, with 7 bases between. CDR3 sequence reads: CAWSTFAGELFF. The CDR3 nucleotides read TGTGCCTGGAGTACCTTTGCCGGGGAGCTGTTTTTT. Full variable domain (outside the CDR3, taken from reference TRBV30 and TRBJ2-2): SQTIHQWPATLVQPVGSPLSLECTVEGTSNPNLYWYRQAAGRGLQLLFYSVGIGQISSEVPQNLSASRPQDRQFILSSKKLLLSDSGFYLCAWSTFAGELFFGEGSRLTVL.

The chain employs TRBV4-1 and TRBJ1-2; 7 bases line up with TRBD1. V lost 4 bases to trimming and J lost 7 bases; unmatched junction nucleotides: 3. From germline, CDR1 is MGHRA and CDR2 YSYEKL. The CDR3 totals 12 residues. The CDR3 loop is CASSPGQFGYTF. Written as DNA, the CDR3 is TGCGCCAGCAGCCCGGGACAGTTTGGCTACACCTTC.

The chain employs TRBV7-9 and TRBJ2-2; 7 bases map to TRBD2. In germline, CDR1 is SEHNR, CDR2 FQNEAQ (reference sequence). The J segment lost 1 base and the V segment lost 0 bases, leaving 11 bases of the junction unmatched. The CDR3 loop spans 19 amino acids. As DNA, the CDR3 is TGTGCCAGCAGCTTAGCACGGGGGGTCGCCACCCAGAACACCGGGGAGCTGTTTTTT. Encoded protein: CASSLARGVATQNTGELFF.

The chain employs TRBV4-2 and TRBJ1-4; D not resolved. From germline, CDR1 is LGHNA and CDR2 YNFKEQ. This CDR3 is 16 amino acids long. V shed 4 bases and J shed 0 bases, with 12 bases lying between them. The CDR3 bases are TGTGCCAGCAGCCCCCCGTCGGGGTCAACTAATGAAAAACTGTTTTTT. Protein sequence: CASSPPSGSTNEKLFF.

The chain recombines TRBV9 with TRBJ1-4, with D perhaps TRBD1 (5 bases). Trimming removed 2 bases at V and 4 bases at J, with 15 bases between. The germline gives CDR1 SGDLS, CDR2 YYNGEE. This CDR3 is built from 16 residues. The CDR3 sequence: CASSVGVAERNEKLFF. The CDR3 DNA sequence: TGTGCCAGCAGCGTGGGGGTTGCAGAACGTAATGAAAAACTGTTTTTT.